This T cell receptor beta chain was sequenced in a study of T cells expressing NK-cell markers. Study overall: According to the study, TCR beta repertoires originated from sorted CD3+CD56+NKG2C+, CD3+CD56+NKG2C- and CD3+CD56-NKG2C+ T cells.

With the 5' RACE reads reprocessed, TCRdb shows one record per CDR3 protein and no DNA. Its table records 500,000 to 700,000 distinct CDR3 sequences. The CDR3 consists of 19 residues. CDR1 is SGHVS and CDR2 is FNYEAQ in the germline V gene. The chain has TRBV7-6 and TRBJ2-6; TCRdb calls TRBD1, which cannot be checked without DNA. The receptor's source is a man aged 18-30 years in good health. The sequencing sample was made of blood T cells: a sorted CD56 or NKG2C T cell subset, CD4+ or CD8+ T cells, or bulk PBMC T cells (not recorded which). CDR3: CASSLRPGQVPSGANVLTF.